This note documents a single T cell receptor beta chain sequence. Trimming stripped 0 bases from V and 5 bases from J, with 16 bases between. The CDR3 covers 16 residues. Germline V lookup: CDR1 KGHSY, CDR2 FQNENV. Method: immunoSEQ multiplex PCR; TCRdb's copy keeps in-frame clones and lacks some. The sample consists of under 70,000 clones, roughly nine tenths of them appearing once. This specimen belongs to a study of T cell changes during pregnancy in multiple sclerosis. This clonotype was obtained from a female donor in good health, enrolled as a control in a pregnancy study. Specimen: CD4+ T cells from peripheral blood mononuclear cells, collected after pregnancy. This rearrangement joins TRBV16 to TRBJ1-2, with TRBD1 as a possible D gene (6 bases). The CDR3 sequence is CASSQSGQFFRYGYTF. CDR3 in DNA: TGTGCCAGCAGCCAATCCGGACAGTTCTTTAGGTATGGCTACACCTTC.